This T cell receptor (beta chain) comes out of a study of spatial heterogeneity in lung cancer. Study in general: The donor population consisted of 72 patients with untreated, early-stage non-small cell lung cancer. On average, each unique TCR and UMI combination appeared more than ten times in raw reads.

Specified time point: blood at routine non-recurrence follow-up after resection. The sequenced material consisted of unsorted whole RNA from tumor, nontumor lung or frozen PBMC. TCRdb used MiXCR to reprocess the 5' RACE reads, holding one entry per CDR3 protein. The top ten hold around 24% of the sample, which has under 150,000 distinct CDR3 sequences, 10% to 13% seen once. Study outcomes and limitations: Blood contained ubiquitous expanded tumor TCRs more at resection than at follow-up.

As concerns this clonotype: Its target is unknown.

The V and J ends lost 2 bases and 3 bases respectively, with 8 bases between them. The CDR3 is 13 amino acids. CDR1 is SGHRS and CDR2 is YFSETQ in the germline V gene. The chain uses TRBV5-1 and TRBJ1-2; possibly TRBD1 for D (5 bases). Sequenced here: PBMCs, sampled at follow-up. The TCR sequence derives from a female donor with early-stage non-small cell lung cancer. The CDR3 sequence is CASSLLGDYGYTF. CDR3 nucleotide sequence: TGCGCCAGCAGCTTATTAGGGGACTATGGCTACACCTTC. Variable domain in full (rest from reference TRBV5-1 and TRBJ1-2): KAGVTQTPRYLIKTRGQQVTLSCSPISGHRSVSWYQQTPGQGLQFLFEYFSETQRNKGNFPGRFSGRQFSNSRSEMNVSTLELGDSALYLCASSLLGDYGYTFGSGTRLTVV.